The 8 T cell receptor beta chains below come from one sample, sequenced in a study of blood T cell repertoires in COVID-19. Method: immunoSEQ multiplex PCR; TCRdb's copy keeps in-frame clones and lacks some. The top ten clones hold around 3.2% of a sample with a few hundred thousand clones, around 79% of them seen once. Sequenced input: peripheral blood. The receptors here all came from a woman at least 80 years old with acute or convalescent COVID-19.

The chain uses TRBV19 and TRBJ1-2, with 7 bases that match TRBD1. The CDR3 is 15 residues long. Germline CDR1 LNHDA, CDR2 SQIVND (reference sequence). The trim removed 1 base at V and 3 bases at J, leaving 5 bases unmatched. DNA for the CDR3: TGTGCCAGTAGTATAGTCGCCGGACAGGACTATGGCTACACCTTC. Translated, it gives CASSIVAGQDYGYTF.

The V gene is TRBV18, the J gene TRBJ2-7; TRBD1 agrees at 10 bases. Germline V gene data show CDR1 as KGHSH and CDR2 as LQKENI. The CDR3 runs to 16 residues. Trimming took 2 bases from V and 9 from J; bases not matched to a gene: 13. CDR3 sequence (DNA): TGTGCCAGCTCACCAGGTTGGGACAGGGGCTCCCTGGGGCAGTACTTC. As protein: CASSPGWDRGSLGQYF.

This chain links TRBV4-1 with TRBJ2-5; tentatively, D is TRBD2 (6 bases). Germline-derived CDR1 and CDR2 are MGHRA and YSYEKL. This CDR3 region has 15 residues. Trimming removed 1 base at V and 2 bases at J, with 11 bases between. The CDR3 spells CASSQVGLAQETQYF. The CDR3 DNA reads as TGCGCCAGCAGCCAAGTTGGGCTAGCGCAAGAGACCCAGTACTTC.

This chain links TRBV18 with TRBJ2-7; TRBD2 is a possible D gene (5 bases). V lost 1 base, J lost 0 bases, and 10 bases lay in between. The CDR3 is 15 residues long. CDR1 and CDR2 (germline): KGHSH, LQKENI. The CDR3 loop reads CASSPRHGGSYEQYF. CDR3 sequence (DNA): TGTGCCAGCTCACCACGTCACGGAGGCTCCTACGAGCAGTACTTC.

The chain uses TRBV10-3 and TRBJ2-3, with 9 positions matching TRBD1. The CDR3 has 15 residues. Germline V gene sequence: CDR1 ENHRY, CDR2 SYGVKD. J was trimmed by 6 bases and V by 10 bases; bases with no gene match: 14. This chain's CDR3 is CATRASGQGLDTQYF. The CDR3 region has the DNA TGTGCCACCAGGGCATCGGGACAGGGCTTGGATACGCAGTATTTT.

This rearrangement joins TRBV27 to TRBJ2-1, with D tentatively TRBD2 (7 bases). This CDR3 region has 17 residues. V was trimmed by 6 bases and J by 8 bases, leaving 26 bases between them. Per germline, CDR1 MNHEY and CDR2 SMNVEV (reference sequence). CDR3 in amino acids: CASRRGGRDPRGYEQFF. Here the CDR3 DNA reads TGTGCCAGCAGGAGGGGGGGGCGCGACCCCCGCGGGTATGAGCAGTTCTTC.

The rearrangement uses TRBV18 and TRBJ2-1, with D tentatively TRBD2 (5 bases). Germline V gene lookup returns CDR1 KGHSH and CDR2 LQKENI. V lost 3 bases to trimming and J lost 4 bases, with 13 bases between them. The CDR3 has 15 amino acids. This CDR3 is CASSPGLSEYNEQFF. The DNA of the CDR3 is TGTGCCAGCTCACCCGGACTGAGCGAGTACAATGAGCAGTTCTTC. Full variable domain (missing parts from reference TRBV18 and TRBJ2-1): NAGVMQNPRHLVRRRGQEARLRCSPMKGHSHVYWYRQLPEEGLKFMVYLQKENIIDESGMPKERFSAEFPKEGPSILRIQQVVRGDSAAYFCASSPGLSEYNEQFFGPGTRLTVL.

The gene calls are TRBV18 and TRBJ1-5, with D possibly matching TRBD1 (5 bases). The CDR3 has 13 amino acids. V was trimmed by 2 bases and J by 8 bases, leaving 10 bases between them. Germline assignment: CDR1 KGHSH and CDR2 LQKENI. As DNA, the CDR3 is TGTGCCAGCTCACCAGGGGCCGCGGAGCCCCAGCATTTT. Translated: CASSPGAAEPQHF.